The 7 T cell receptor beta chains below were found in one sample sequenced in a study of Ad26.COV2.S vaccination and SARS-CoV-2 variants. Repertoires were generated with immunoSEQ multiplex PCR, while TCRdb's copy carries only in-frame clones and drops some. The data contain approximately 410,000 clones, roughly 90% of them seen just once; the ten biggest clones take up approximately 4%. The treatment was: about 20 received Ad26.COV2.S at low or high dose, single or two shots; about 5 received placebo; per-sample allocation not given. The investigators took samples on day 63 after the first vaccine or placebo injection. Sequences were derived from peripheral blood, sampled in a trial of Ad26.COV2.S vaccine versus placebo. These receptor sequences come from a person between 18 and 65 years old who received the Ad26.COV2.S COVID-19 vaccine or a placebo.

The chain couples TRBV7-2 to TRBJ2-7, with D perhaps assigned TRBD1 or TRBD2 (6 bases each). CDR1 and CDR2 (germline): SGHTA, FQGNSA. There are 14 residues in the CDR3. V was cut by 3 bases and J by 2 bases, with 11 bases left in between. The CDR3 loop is CASSLWGATYEQYF. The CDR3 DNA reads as TGTGCCAGCAGCTTGTGGGGGGCCACCTACGAGCAGTACTTC.

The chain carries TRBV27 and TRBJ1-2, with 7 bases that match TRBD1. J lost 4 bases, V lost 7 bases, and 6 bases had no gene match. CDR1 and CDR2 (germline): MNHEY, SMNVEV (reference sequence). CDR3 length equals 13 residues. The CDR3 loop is CASNTTGTYGYTF. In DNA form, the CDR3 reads TGTGCCAGCAACACGACAGGGACCTATGGCTACACCTTC.

CDR3 residues: CASKSGTDNYEQYF. In DNA, the CDR3 is TGTGCCAGCAAAAGCGGGACAGACAACTACGAGCAGTACTTC. This sequence joins TRBV27 and TRBJ2-7; D possibly matches TRBD1 or TRBD2 (7 bases each). This CDR3 has 14 residues. Trimming left V 7 bases short and J 3 bases short, with 16 bases between. CDR1 is MNHEY and CDR2 is SMNVEV in the germline V gene (reference sequence).

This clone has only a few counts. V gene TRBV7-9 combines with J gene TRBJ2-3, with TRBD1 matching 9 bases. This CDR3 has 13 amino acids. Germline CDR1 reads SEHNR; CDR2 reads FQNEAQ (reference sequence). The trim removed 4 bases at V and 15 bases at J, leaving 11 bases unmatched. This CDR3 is CASSYTQWDRVYF. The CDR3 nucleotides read TGTGCCAGCAGCTACACCCAGTGGGACAGGGTTTATTTT.

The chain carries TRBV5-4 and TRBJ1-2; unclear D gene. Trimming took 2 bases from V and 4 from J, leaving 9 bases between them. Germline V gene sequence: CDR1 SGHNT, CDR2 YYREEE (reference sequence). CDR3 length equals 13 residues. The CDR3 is CASSFPGPYGYTF. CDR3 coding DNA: TGTGCCAGCAGCTTCCCGGGTCCCTATGGCTACACCTTC.

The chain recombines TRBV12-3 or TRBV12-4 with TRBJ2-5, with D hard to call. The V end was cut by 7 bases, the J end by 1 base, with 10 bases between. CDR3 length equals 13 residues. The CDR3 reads CASTKLPQETQYF. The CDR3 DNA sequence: TGTGCCAGCACGAAGTTGCCCCAAGAGACCCAGTACTTC.

CDR3 in DNA: TGTGCCAGCAGGATACAGGGGTACTACGAGCAGTACTTC. It yields the protein CASRIQGYYEQYF. The V and J genes are TRBV28 and TRBJ2-7; 7 positions agree with TRBD1. Germline V gene data show CDR1 as MDHEN and CDR2 as SYDVKM. The V segment lost 6 bases and the J segment 3 bases; nucleotides outside the gene matches: 5. The CDR3 is made up of 13 amino acids.